The sequence of this TCR beta chain was determined in a study of vaccination and CD4 T cells after COVID-19. As for the study in general: Post-COVID draws came a median roughly 97 days after diagnosis (range 35 to 161).

Notes on this clonotype: Its target is unknown.

Germline V gene data show CDR1 as SNHLY and CDR2 as FYNNEI. Trimming took 6 bases from V and 0 from J; bases not matched to a gene: 2. This CDR3 region has 14 residues. Sequence data for DNA of cultured CD4+ T cells were generated by the Oncomine TCR Beta short-read assay. TCRdb processed the PCR reads anew with MiXCR; each CDR3 protein has one entry. The sample yields around 15,000 distinct CDR3 sequences, about two fifths seen once. Treatment specified: approximately 9-day PBMC culture with coronavirus spike peptide pools or control peptides (ViraFEST assay). The ViraFEST method relied on peptide pools to expand antigen-specific T cells, followed by TCR sequencing.

Source: CD4+ T cells from blood, cultured in vitro, taken before SARS-CoV-2 vaccination. The V and J genes are TRBV2 and TRBJ2-1; 7 bases are shared with TRBD1. This TCR came from a human donor who had recovered from COVID-19. CDR3 coding DNA: TGTGCCAGCAGGGGACAGTCCTCCTACAATGAGCAGTTCTTC. Protein sequence: CASRGQSSYNEQFF.